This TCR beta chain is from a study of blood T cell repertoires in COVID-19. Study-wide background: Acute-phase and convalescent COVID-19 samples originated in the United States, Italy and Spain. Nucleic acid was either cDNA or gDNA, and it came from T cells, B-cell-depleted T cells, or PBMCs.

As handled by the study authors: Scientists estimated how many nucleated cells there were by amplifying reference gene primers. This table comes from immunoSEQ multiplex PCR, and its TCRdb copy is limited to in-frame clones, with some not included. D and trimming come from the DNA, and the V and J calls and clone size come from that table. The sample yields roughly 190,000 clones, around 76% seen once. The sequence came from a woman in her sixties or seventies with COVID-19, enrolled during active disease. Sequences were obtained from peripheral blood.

CDR3 DNA: TGTGCCAGCAGTCTGTTGGGAGGGAACACCGGGGAGCTGTTTTTT. Its protein product is CASSLLGGNTGELFF. This chain links TRBV2 with TRBJ2-2; D is perhaps TRBD2 (6 bases). The germline CDR1 and CDR2 sequences are SNHLY and FYNNEI. The CDR3 contains 15 residues. Between the trimmed V and J ends, which lost 5 bases and 1 base, there was a span of 11 bases.